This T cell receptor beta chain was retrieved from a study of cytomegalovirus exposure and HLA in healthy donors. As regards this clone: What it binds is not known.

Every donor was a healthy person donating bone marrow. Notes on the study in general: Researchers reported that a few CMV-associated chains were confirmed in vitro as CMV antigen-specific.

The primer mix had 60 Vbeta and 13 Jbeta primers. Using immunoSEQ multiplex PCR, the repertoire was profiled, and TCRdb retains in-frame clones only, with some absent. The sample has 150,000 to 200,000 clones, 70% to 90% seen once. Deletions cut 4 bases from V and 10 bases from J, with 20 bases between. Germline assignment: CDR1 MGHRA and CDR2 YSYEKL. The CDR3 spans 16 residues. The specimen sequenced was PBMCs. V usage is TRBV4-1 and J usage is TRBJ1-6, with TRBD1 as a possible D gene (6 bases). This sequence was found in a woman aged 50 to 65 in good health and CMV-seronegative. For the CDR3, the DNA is TGCGCCAGCAGCCCGTCACAGGGAACGTTAGGCTCACCCCTCCACTTT. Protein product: CASSPSQGTLGSPLHF.